Listed below are T cell receptor beta chains from one sample, sequenced in a study of radiotherapy plus CTLA-4 blockade in lung cancer. Method: immunoSEQ multiplex PCR; TCRdb's copy keeps in-frame clones and lacks some. Here the sample spans about 28,000 clones, about 78% being singletons. Specimen: peripheral blood, collected from a patient treated with radiotherapy plus ipilimumab. All receptors derive from a human donor with non-small cell lung cancer who had stable disease on radiotherapy plus ipilimumab. The CDR3 runs from the conserved cysteine through the conserved F or W. D genes are given only for firm matches. For some rows the clone size is stated as once, few or many, or as a class when expanded; others skip it.

length | J | size | D | V | DNA | CDR3
14 | TRBJ2-2 | - | - | TRBV7-6 | TGTGCCAGCAGCTTAAGTTCGGGGTCCGGGGAGCTGTTTTTT | CASSLSSGSGELFF
14 | TRBJ1-4 | - | TRBD1 | TRBV6-5 | TGTGCCAGCAGCTTGACAGGGTTCAAGGAAAAACTGTTTTTT | CASSLTGFKEKLFF
13 | TRBJ2-7 | - | - | TRBV5-1 | TGCGCCAGCAGCTTGGGTTCCTCCTACGAGCAGTACTTC | CASSLGSSYEQYF
15 | TRBJ2-1 | - | - | TRBV11-3 | TGTGCCAGCAGCTTGAATGGCTTTCGGGGAAATGAGCAGTTCTTC | CASSLNGFRGNEQFF
13 | TRBJ2-7 | once | - | TRBV12-5 | TGTGCTAGTGCTGGTTCCCCCCCCGGGGAGCAGTACTTC | CASAGSPPGEQYF
18 | TRBJ2-3 | - | TRBD1 | TRBV11-2 | TGTGCCAGCAGCATACAGGGGGCTCCCCAAACTAGCACAGATACGCAGTATTTT | CASSIQGAPQTSTDTQYF
11 | TRBJ1-4 | few | - | TRBV7-2 | TGTGCCAGCAGCTTAGAGAAAAAACTGTTTTTT | CASSLEKKLFF
15 | TRBJ2-3 | - | - | TRBV27 | TGTGCCAGCAGTTCGAAGGGGATCAACACAGATACGCAGTATTTT | CASSSKGINTDTQYF
15 | TRBJ1-1 | - | - | TRBV27 | TGTGCCAGCAGTTTAAGATGGAGCGGGGACACTGAAGCTTTCTTT | CASSLRWSGDTEAFF
16 | TRBJ1-1 | - | TRBD1 | TRBV19 | TGTGCCAGCGAAAACTGGGGAGGACAGGGTTTCACTGAAGCTTTCTTT | CASENWGGQGFTEAFF
13 | TRBJ2-7 | - | - | TRBV7-2 | TGTGCCAGCAGCTCGGGACATCTGGACGAGCAGTACTTC | CASSSGHLDEQYF
12 | TRBJ1-2 | - | - | TRBV5-8 | TGTGCCAGCAGCCTAGACAGCTATGGCTACACCTTC | CASSLDSYGYTF
19 | TRBJ2-1 | - | TRBD2 | TRBV7-2 | TGTGCCAGCAGCACTCAGCCGGGACTAGCGGGGGGGCCTCTCAATGAGCAGTTCTTC | CASSTQPGLAGGPLNEQFF
12 | TRBJ2-1 | - | - | TRBV5-1 | TGCGCCAGCAGCTCTTACGGGGGTGAGCAGTTCTTC | CASSSYGGEQFF
13 | TRBJ2-4 | - | - | TRBV30 | TGTGCCTGGAGGGTGGGGCAGGGTAACATTCAGTACTTC | CAWRVGQGNIQYF
17 | TRBJ1-5 | - | TRBD1 | TRBV4-3 | TGCGCCAGCAGCCGGTATTGGACAGGGAATAGCAATCAGCCCCAGCATTTT | CASSRYWTGNSNQPQHF
15 | TRBJ2-5 | once | TRBD1 | TRBV19 | TGTGCCAGTAGTATAGGACAGGGTGTTGGAGAGTCCCAGTACTTC | CASSIGQGVGESQYF
15 | TRBJ2-2 | - | - | TRBV27 | TGTGCCAGCAGTTTATATACAGGGCAAAAAGGGGAGCTGTTTTTT | CASSLYTGQKGELFF
14 | TRBJ1-2 | - | - | TRBV18 | TGTGCCAGCTCACCTGACAGGATGGGGTTTGGCTACACCTTC | CASSPDRMGFGYTF
14 | TRBJ2-3 | once | TRBD1 | TRBV19 | TGTGCCAGTAGTTCCCAGGGGGGCACAGATACGCAGTATTTT | CASSSQGGTDTQYF
13 | TRBJ2-1 | once | - | TRBV9 | TGTGCCAGCAGCTTGGCCCCAGAGGACGAGCAGTTCTTC | CASSLAPEDEQFF
17 | TRBJ1-5 | - | - | TRBV28 | TGTGCCAGCAGTTTATTCCCCCTCCCCGGGGGCAATCAGCCCCAGCATTTT | CASSLFPLPGGNQPQHF
14 | TRBJ1-2 | - | TRBD1 | TRBV11-2 | TGTGCCAGCAGCTTAATGACAGGGAAGTATGGCTACACCTTC | CASSLMTGKYGYTF
13 | TRBJ2-2 | once | - | TRBV28 | TGTGCCAGCACGAGGGTAGGGACCGGGGAGCTGTTTTTT | CASTRVGTGELFF
13 | TRBJ1-1 | - | TRBD1 | TRBV25-1 | TGTGCCAGCAGAACAGGGGAGAACACTGAAGCTTTCTTT | CASRTGENTEAFF
15 | TRBJ1-2 | - | TRBD1 | TRBV15 | TGTGCCACCAGCAGTTCGACAGGGGCCCTCTATGGCTACACCTTC | CATSSSTGALYGYTF
15 | TRBJ2-5 | - | TRBD1 | TRBV5-1 | TGCGCCAGCAGCTTGGAGGACAGGGGGGTAGAGACCCAGTACTTC | CASSLEDRGVETQYF
15 | TRBJ1-1 | - | TRBD1 | TRBV5-1 | TGCGCCAGCAGCCTACTAACAGGGGTGAACACTGAAGCTTTCTTT | CASSLLTGVNTEAFF
15 | TRBJ1-2 | few | - | TRBV9 | TGTGCCAGCAGCGTAGAGACGGCGGACTACTATGGCTACACCTTC | CASSVETADYYGYTF
14 | TRBJ1-1 | - | - | TRBV7-6 | TGTGCCAGCAGCCCCCCAGGGGTAAGGACTGAAGCTTTCTTT | CASSPPGVRTEAFF
15 | TRBJ2-4 | - | TRBD1 | TRBV11-2 | TGTGCCACCCATTCACCCGACAGGGGTGAGGGCATTCAGTACTTC | CATHSPDRGEGIQYF
14 | TRBJ1-5 | - | - | TRBV27 | TGTGCCAGCAAGTTATCGGGTCTGGATCAGCCCCAGCATTTT | CASKLSGLDQPQHF
16 | TRBJ1-1 | few | - | TRBV6-5 | TGTGCCAGCAGTTACTCTAACAGGGCCGGACAGAGTGAAGCTTTCTTT | CASSYSNRAGQSEAFF
13 | TRBJ1-5 | - | - | TRBV6-1 | TGTGCCACCCGGGGCCTTAGCAATCAGCCCCAGCATTTT | CATRGLSNQPQHF
12 | TRBJ2-5 | - | - | TRBV5-1 | TGCGCCAGCAGCTTGACTCAAGAGACCCAGTACTTC | CASSLTQETQYF
15 | TRBJ2-1 | - | - | TRBV6-5 | TGTGCCAGCAGTTACGGCAGGGTTCTCTACAATGAGCAGTTCTTC | CASSYGRVLYNEQFF
14 | TRBJ1-6 | - | TRBD1 | TRBV9 | TGTGCCAGCAGCGTGACAGGGCTGGGTTCACCCCTCCACTTT | CASSVTGLGSPLHF
14 | TRBJ1-1 | - | - | TRBV30 | TGTGCCTGGATTTCCAAGGTGGTAGACACTGAAGCTTTCTTT | CAWISKVVDTEAFF
14 | TRBJ2-5 | - | TRBD1 | TRBV7-9 | TGTGCCAGCAGCCCATCAGGACAGGGAGAGACCCAGTACTTC | CASSPSGQGETQYF
14 | TRBJ1-4 | - | - | TRBV10-3 | TGTGCCACCCAACGGTCAATAGCTAATGAAAAACTGTTTTTT | CATQRSIANEKLFF
19 | TRBJ1-6 | - | TRBD1 | TRBV2 | TGTGCCAGCAGTGAGTGGGCCAGGTGGGCGGAGGGGGCTAACTCACCCCTCCACTTT | CASSEWARWAEGANSPLHF
16 | TRBJ1-5 | once | - | TRBV28 | TGTGCCAGCAGAACGGGAGGGGCATTCGTGGATCAGCCCCAGCATTTT | CASRTGGAFVDQPQHF
10 | TRBJ1-1 | - | - | TRBV20-1 | TGCAGTGCTAGAACCTATGAAGCTTTCTTT | CSARTYEAFF
12 | TRBJ2-7 | - | - | TRBV5-4 | TGTGCCAGCAGCTTCGAGGGCTACGAGCAGTACTTC | CASSFEGYEQYF
14 | TRBJ1-2 | - | - | TRBV5-6 | TGTGCCAGCAGCTTGACCGGGGGCGCGTATGGCTACACCTTC | CASSLTGGAYGYTF
15 | TRBJ2-3 | few | - | TRBV6-1 | TGTGCCAGCACCGAGGGGCCAGGGTCCACAGATACGCAGTATTTT | CASTEGPGSTDTQYF
17 | TRBJ1-1 | - | - | TRBV18 | TGTGCCAGCTCACCACCTAGCTCAGGGCCGATGAACACTGAAGCTTTCTTT | CASSPPSSGPMNTEAFF
14 | TRBJ1-5 | - | TRBD1 | TRBV2 | TGTGCCAGCGATGGACAGGGCAGGTTTCAGCCCCAGCATTTT | CASDGQGRFQPQHF
14 | TRBJ1-1 | - | TRBD1 | TRBV5-4 | TGTGCCAGCAGCAGGGACAGGGGTTTGACTGAAGCTTTCTTT | CASSRDRGLTEAFF